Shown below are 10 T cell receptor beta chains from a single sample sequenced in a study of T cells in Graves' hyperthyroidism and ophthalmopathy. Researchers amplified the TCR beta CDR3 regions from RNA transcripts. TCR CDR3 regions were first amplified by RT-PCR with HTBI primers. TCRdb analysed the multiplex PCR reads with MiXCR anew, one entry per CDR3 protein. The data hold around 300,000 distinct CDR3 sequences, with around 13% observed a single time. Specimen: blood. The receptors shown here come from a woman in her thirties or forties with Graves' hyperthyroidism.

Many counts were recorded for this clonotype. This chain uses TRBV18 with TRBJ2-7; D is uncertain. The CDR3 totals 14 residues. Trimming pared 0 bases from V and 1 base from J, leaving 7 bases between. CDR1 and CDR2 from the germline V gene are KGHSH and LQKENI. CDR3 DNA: TGTGCCAGCTCACCACCGGCCAGGTCCTACGAGCAGTACTTC. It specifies CASSPPARSYEQYF.

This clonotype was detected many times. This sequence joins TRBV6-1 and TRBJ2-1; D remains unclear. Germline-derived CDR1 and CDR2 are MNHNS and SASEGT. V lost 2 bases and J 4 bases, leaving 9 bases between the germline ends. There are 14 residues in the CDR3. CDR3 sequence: CASSETYNYNEQFF. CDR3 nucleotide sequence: TGTGCCAGCAGTGAAACCTACAATTACAATGAGCAGTTCTTC.

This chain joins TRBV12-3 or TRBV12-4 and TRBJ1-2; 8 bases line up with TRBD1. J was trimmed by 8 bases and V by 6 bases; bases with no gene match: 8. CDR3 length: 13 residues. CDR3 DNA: TGTGCCAGCAGGGGGGGGACAGGACGAGGCTACACCTTC. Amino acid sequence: CASRGGTGRGYTF.

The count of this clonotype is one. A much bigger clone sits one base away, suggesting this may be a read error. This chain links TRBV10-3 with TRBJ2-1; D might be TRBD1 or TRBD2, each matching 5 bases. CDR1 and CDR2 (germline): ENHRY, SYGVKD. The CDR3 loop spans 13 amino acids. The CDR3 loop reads CVIHTGRGDEQFF. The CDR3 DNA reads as TGTGTCATCCATACGGGACGTGGGGATGAGCAGTTCTTC.

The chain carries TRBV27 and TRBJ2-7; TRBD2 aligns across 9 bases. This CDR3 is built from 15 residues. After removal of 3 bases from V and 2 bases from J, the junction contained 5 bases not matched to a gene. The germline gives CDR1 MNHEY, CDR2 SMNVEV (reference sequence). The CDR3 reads CASSFQRGETYEQYF. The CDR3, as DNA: TGTGCCAGCAGTTTCCAGCGGGGGGAAACCTACGAGCAGTACTTC.

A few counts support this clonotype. The CDR3, as DNA: TGTGCCAGCAGCCCTAAACAGGGGCAAGAGACCCAGTACTTC. Residues: CASSPKQGQETQYF. The rearrangement links TRBV4-2 to TRBJ2-5, with 7 bases aligning to TRBD1. Germline assignment: CDR1 LGHNA and CDR2 YNFKEQ. CDR3 length: 14 amino acids. Unmatched junction bases numbered 4, after V lost 4 bases and J lost 2 bases.

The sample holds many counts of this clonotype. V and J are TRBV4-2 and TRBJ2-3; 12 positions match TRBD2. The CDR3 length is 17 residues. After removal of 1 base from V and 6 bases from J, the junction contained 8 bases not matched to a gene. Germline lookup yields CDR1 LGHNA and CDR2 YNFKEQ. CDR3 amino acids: CASSQGIRLAGDDTQYF. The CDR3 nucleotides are TGTGCCAGCAGCCAAGGGATTCGACTAGCGGGAGACGATACGCAGTATTTT.

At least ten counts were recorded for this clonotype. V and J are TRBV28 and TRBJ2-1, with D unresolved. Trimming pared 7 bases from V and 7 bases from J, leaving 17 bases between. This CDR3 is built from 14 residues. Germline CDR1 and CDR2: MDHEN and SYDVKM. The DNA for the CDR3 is TGTGCCAGCAAACCCCAAGGCAAGCCAAATGAGCAGTTCTTC. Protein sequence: CASKPQGKPNEQFF. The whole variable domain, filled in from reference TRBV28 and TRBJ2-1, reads DVKVTQSSRYLVKRTGEKVFLECVQDMDHENMFWYRQDPGLGLRLIYFSYDVKMKEKGDIPEGYSVSREKKERFSLILESASTNQTSMYLCASKPQGKPNEQFFGPGTRLTVL.

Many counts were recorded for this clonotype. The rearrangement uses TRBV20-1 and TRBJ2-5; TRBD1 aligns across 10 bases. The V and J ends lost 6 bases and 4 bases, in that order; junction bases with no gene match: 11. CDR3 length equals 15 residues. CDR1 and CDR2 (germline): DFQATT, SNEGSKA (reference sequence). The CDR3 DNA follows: TGCAGTGCAAACGGAGGGACAGGGGAAGGAGAGACCCAGTACTTC. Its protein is CSANGGTGEGETQYF.

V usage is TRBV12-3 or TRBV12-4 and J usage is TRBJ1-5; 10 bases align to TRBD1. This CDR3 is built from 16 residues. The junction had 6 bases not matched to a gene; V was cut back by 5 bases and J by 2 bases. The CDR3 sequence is CASSRTGGRGNQPQHF. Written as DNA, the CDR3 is TGTGCCAGCAGTCGGACAGGGGGGAGAGGCAATCAGCCCCAGCATTTT.